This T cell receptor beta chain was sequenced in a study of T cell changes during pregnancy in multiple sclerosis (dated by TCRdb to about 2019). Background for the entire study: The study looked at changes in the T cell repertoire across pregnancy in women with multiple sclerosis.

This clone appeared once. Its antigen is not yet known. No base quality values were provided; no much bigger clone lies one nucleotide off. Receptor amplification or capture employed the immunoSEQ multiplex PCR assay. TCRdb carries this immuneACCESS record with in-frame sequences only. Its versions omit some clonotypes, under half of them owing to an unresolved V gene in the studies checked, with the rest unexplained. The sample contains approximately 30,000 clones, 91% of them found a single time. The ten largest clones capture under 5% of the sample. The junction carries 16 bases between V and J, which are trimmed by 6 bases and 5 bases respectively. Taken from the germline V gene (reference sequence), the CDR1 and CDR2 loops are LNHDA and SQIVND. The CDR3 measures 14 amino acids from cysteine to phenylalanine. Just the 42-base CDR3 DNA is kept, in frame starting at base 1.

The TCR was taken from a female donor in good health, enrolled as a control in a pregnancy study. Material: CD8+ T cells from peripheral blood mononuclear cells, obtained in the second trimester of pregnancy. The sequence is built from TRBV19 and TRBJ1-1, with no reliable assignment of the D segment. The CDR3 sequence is CASSGVPGGTEAFF. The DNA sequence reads TGTGCCAGTAGCGGTGTTCCGGGTGGGACTGAAGCTTTCTTT.